What follows are 3 T cell receptor beta chains derived from one specimen sequenced in a study of blood T cell repertoires in COVID-19. Some clones are missing from TCRdb's copy, which holds only in-frame ones; the method was immunoSEQ multiplex PCR. The sample includes fewer than 85,000 clones, roughly four fifths seen only once; the top ten take roughly a fifth. Sequencing used peripheral blood. Receptor source: a human donor in a cohort sampled during active COVID-19.

The genes are TRBV28 and TRBJ2-5; TRBD1 might be the D (6 bases). The CDR3 is 14 residues long. Deletions cut 6 bases from V and 2 bases from J, with 13 bases between. From germline, CDR1 is MDHEN and CDR2 SYDVKM. The DNA of the CDR3 is TGTGCCAGCAGGGACAGAAAGCCTCAAGAGACCCAGTACTTC. Translation gives CASRDRKPQETQYF.

This clone turned up a few times. The V gene is TRBV19, the J gene TRBJ1-3; 7 positions match TRBD1. This CDR3 comprises 16 residues. Trimming cost V 7 bases and J 0 bases; bases outside gene matches: 9. Germline assignment: CDR1 LNHDA and CDR2 SQIVND (reference sequence). CDR3 nucleotides: TGTGCCAGTACCCGATCACAGGGGCGCTCTGGAAACACCATATATTTT. This codes for CASTRSQGRSGNTIYF.

The chain joins TRBV4-2 to TRBJ1-4, with 9 bases identical to TRBD1. The CDR3 contains 16 residues. Germline CDR1 LGHNA, CDR2 YNFKEQ. V shed 3 bases, J shed 4 bases, and the junction held 6 bases outside the gene matches. The DNA for the CDR3 is TGTGCCAGCAGCCAGTCTTGGGACAGGGATAATGAAAAACTGTTTTTT. Translating gives CASSQSWDRDNEKLFF.